This section outlines one TCR beta chain sequence together with its context. The antigen this receptor binds is unknown. No clone much larger than this one lies a single base away; base qualities are absent. The record originates from a study of blood T cell repertoires in COVID-19 (dated by TCRdb to about 2020). Background for the entire study: Samples from collaborators originated in the United States, Italy and Spain and spanned both the acute and convalescent phases of COVID-19. The material from the prospective study consisted of cDNA or gDNA derived from T cells, B-cell-depleted T cells, or PBMCs. The dataset comprised deeply sampled blood TCRbeta repertoires from subjects exposed to, actively infected with, or recovered from COVID-19. The repertoires were released in a freely available public database meant as a resource for research on the immune response to SARS-CoV-2. Samples came from the ongoing ImmuneRACE study (first 160 participants) plus 1,254 subjects from 6 global collaborators. The sample metadata nearly always contained a de-identified subject ID, COVID-19 status, age in years and sex. HLA class I and class II types, where available, came from metadata supplied by the sample provider rather than from assay-based typing. What the study reported, not specific to this receptor: How much clinical and demographic metadata was included differed by source and by participant, and the metadata was provided uncurated.

TCRbeta CDR3 regions were amplified from genomic DNA using the immunoSEQ Assay, a bias-controlled multiplex PCR. The original pipeline was this. Within the assay, amplification of reference gene primers was used to estimate how many nucleated cells each sample contained. To quantify the absolute abundance of each unique TCRbeta CDR3 rearrangement, sequence reads were collapsed and filtered. For each sample, productive Simpson clonality was calculated by taking the square root of Simpson's diversity index across productive rearrangements. TCRdb holds this immuneACCESS table with in-frame rearrangements only. Some clones are missing; in checked studies, unresolved V genes explain under half, and the rest has no known cause. V, J and clone size are those of that table, while D and trimming were read from the DNA. For this sample there are tens of thousands of clones; approximately 80% appear just once. The ten largest account for 4% to 5.5% of the sample.

CDR1 SGHRS and CDR2 YFSETQ were looked up in the germline V gene. At the junction V is shortened by 5 bases and J by 4 bases, with 15 bases in between. CDR3 length: 14 amino acids, cysteine to phenylalanine. This entry keeps only the CDR3 DNA: 42 bases, framed from base 1. In Seattle, one collaborating source enrolled patients while the infection was active and tracked those patients longitudinally over the course of disease. Collaborating institutions collected whole blood in K2EDTA tubes following their own protocols. For TCRbeta analysis, collaborators shipped samples as frozen whole blood, isolated PBMCs, or DNA extracted from either of those sample types.

The rearranged chain carries TRBV5-1 and TRBJ1-1; tentative D gene TRBD1, with 5 bases matching. The sequenced sample consisted of peripheral blood. This TCR was recovered from an elderly man with COVID-19, enrolled during active disease. The DNA sequence is as follows: TGCGCCAGCAGAACGATGGAAGGGGTCACTGAAGCTTTCTTT. This sequence encodes CASRTMEGVTEAFF.